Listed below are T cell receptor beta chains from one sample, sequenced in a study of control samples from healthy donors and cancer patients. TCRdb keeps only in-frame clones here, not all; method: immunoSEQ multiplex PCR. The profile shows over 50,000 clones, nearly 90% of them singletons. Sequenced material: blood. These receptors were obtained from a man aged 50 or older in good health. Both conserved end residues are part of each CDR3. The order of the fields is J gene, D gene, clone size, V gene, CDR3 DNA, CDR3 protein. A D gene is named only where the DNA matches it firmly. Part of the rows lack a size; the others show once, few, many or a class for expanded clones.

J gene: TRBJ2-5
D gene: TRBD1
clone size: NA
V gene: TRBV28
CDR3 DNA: TGTGCCAGCACCCTAATGTCCGGACAGGGGATGGAGACCCAGTACTTC
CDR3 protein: CASTLMSGQGMETQYF

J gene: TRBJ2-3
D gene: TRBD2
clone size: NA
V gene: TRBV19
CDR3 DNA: TGTGCCAGTAGTCTGGCTAGCGGGAGTACTGATACGCAGTATTTT
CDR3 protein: CASSLASGSTDTQYF

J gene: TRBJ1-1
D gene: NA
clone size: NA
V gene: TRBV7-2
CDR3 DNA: TGTGCCAGCAGCTTCGAGTTGAACACTGAAGCTTTCTTT
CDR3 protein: CASSFELNTEAFF

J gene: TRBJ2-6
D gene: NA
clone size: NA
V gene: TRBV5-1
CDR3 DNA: TGCGCCAGCAGCTTGTCTGGGTACTCTGGGGCCAACGTCCTGACTTTC
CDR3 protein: CASSLSGYSGANVLTF

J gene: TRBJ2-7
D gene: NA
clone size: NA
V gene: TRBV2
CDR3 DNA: TGTGCCAGCAATGGGAAGGGAAACTCCTACGAGCAGTACTTC
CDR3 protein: CASNGKGNSYEQYF

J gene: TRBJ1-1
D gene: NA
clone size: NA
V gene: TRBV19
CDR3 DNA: TGTGCCAGTTCCCCTCTCGGGCCCGCTGAAGCTTTCTTT
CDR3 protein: CASSPLGPAEAFF

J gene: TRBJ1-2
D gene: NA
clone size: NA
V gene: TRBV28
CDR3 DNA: TGTGCCAGCAGTGCGTACTATGGCTACACCTTC
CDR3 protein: CASSAYYGYTF

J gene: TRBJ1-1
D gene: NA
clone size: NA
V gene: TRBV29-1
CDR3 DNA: TGCAGCGCCTGGACAGATGAAGCTTTCTTT
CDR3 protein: CSAWTDEAFF

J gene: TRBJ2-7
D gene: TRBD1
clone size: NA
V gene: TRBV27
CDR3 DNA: TGTGCCAGCAGTTTAAGAGAGACAGGGGACCACGAGCAGTACTTC
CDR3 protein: CASSLRETGDHEQYF

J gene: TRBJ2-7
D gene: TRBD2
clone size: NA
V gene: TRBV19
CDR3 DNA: TGTGCCAGTAGTCCGACTAGCTTTTCTAGCTCCTACGAGCAGTACTTC
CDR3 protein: CASSPTSFSSSYEQYF

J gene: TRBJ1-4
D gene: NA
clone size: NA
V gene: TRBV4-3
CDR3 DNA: TGCGCCAGCAGCCCTCAAACAGGGCTTGGTGAAAAACTGTTTTTT
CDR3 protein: CASSPQTGLGEKLFF

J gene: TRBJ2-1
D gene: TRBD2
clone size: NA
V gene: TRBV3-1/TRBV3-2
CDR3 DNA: TGTGCCAGCCACAGGGGACTAGCGGGAGGAAATGAGCAGTTCTTC
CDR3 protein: CASHRGLAGGNEQFF

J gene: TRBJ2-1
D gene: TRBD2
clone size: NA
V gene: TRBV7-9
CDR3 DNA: TGTGCCAGCAGCGGAGGGACTACTGCCAATGAGCAGTTCTTC
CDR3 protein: CASSGGTTANEQFF

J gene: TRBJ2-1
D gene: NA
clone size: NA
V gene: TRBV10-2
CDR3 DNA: TGCGCCAGCAGTGAGACCGTAGCGCCGACGGGCTCGGATGAGCAGTTCTTC
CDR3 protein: CASSETVAPTGSDEQFF

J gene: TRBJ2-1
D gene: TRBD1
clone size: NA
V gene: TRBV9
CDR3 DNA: TGTGCCAGCAGCGTGGGACAGGGATTTGCAAGTTTCTACAATGAGCAGTTCTTC
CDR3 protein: CASSVGQGFASFYNEQFF

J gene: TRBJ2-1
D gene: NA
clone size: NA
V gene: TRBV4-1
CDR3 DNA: TGCGCCAGCAGCCAAGAGAGCCGGGACTCTCGATTCAATGAGCAGTTCTTC
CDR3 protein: CASSQESRDSRFNEQFF

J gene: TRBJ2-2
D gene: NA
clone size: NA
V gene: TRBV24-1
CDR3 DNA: TGTGCCACCAGTGTGGTCGGAGGGGGCGAGAACACCGGGGAGCTGTTTTTT
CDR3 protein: CATSVVGGGENTGELFF

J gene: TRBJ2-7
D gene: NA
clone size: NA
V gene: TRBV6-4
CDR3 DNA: TGTGCCAGTGAGAAGGACATAGACTACGAGCAGTACTTC
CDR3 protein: CASEKDIDYEQYF

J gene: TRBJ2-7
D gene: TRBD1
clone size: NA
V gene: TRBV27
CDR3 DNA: TGTGCCAGCAGTTTATTAGGGGACAGACCCTCCTACGAGCAGTACTTC
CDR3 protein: CASSLLGDRPSYEQYF

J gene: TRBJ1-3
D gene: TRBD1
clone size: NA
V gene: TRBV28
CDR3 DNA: TGTGCCAGCAGTTCACAGGGGGTGGGAAACACCATATATTTT
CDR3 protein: CASSSQGVGNTIYF

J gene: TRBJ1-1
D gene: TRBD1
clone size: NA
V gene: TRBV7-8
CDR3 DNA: TGTGCCAGCAGCAGAAGGACAGGGGACACTGAAGCTTTCTTT
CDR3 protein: CASSRRTGDTEAFF

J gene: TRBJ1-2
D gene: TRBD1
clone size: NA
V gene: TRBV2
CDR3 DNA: TGTGCCAGCAGAGTCAAACAGGGGAAGGGCTACACCTTC
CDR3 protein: CASRVKQGKGYTF

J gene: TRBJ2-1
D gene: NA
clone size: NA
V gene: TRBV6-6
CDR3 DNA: TGTGCCAGCAGGAGGGCCTCTGAGCAGTTCTTC
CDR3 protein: CASRRASEQFF

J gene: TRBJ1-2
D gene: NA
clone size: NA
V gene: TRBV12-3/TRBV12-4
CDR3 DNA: TGTGCCAGCAGTGTCTCCGGGACATCTGGCTACACCTTC
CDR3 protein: CASSVSGTSGYTF

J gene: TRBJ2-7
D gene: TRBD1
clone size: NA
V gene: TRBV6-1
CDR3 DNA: TGTGCCAGCAGTGAACACGGGACAGGGGATCCTTACGAGCAGTACTTC
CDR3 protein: CASSEHGTGDPYEQYF

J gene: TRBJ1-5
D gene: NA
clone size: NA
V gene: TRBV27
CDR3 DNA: TGTGCCAGCAGTTTAGGCCAGGGGACCCAGCCCCAGCATTTT
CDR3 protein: CASSLGQGTQPQHF

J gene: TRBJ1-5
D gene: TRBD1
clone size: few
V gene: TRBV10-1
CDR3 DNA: TGCGCCAGCAGGGGGACAGGAGATAGCAATCAGCCCCAGCATTTT
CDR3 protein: CASRGTGDSNQPQHF

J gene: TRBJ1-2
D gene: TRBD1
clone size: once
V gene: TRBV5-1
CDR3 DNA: TGCGCCAGCAGCACCGGACAGGGGGTCTCGTCGGGCTATGGCTACACCTTC
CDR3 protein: CASSTGQGVSSGYGYTF

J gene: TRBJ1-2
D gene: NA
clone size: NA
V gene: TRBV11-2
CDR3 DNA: TGTGCCAGCAGCTCCCCTAGTAATAACTATGGCTACACCTTC
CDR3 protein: CASSSPSNNYGYTF

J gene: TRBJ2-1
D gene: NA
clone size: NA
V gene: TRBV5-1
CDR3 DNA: TGCGCCAGCAGCTTGGGGGAGAGCTCCTACAATGAGCAGTTCTTC
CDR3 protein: CASSLGESSYNEQFF

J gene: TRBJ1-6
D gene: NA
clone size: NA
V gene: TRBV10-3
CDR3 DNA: TGTGCCATGTCCAGGGGTGATAATTCACCCCTCCACTTT
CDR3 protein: CAMSRGDNSPLHF

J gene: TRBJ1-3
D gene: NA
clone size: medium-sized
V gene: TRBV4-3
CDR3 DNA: TGCGCCAGCAGCCAAGACCGCGCGGGTGGAAACACCATATATTTT
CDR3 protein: CASSQDRAGGNTIYF

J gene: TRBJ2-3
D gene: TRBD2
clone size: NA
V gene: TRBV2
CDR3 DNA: TGTGCCAGCAGTTCACTAGCGGGGTCTAGCACAGATACGCAGTATTTT
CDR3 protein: CASSSLAGSSTDTQYF

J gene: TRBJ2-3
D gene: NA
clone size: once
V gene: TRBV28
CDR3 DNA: TGTGCCAGCAGATCTTGGGGGGAGGCGGGAGATACGCAGTATTTT
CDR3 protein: CASRSWGEAGDTQYF

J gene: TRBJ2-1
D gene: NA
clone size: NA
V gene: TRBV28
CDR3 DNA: TGTGCCAGCAGTTTAACGGCGGCCTTACATTACAATGAGCAGTTCTTC
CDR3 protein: CASSLTAALHYNEQFF

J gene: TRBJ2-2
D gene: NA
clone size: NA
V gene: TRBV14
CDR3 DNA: TGTGCCAGCAGCCTATTGGGACGGACCGATGGAACCGGGGAGCTGTTTTTT
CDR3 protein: CASSLLGRTDGTGELFF

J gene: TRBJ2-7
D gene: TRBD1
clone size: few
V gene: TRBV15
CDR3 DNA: TGTGCCACCAGCCGGACTCGGACAGGGGGCTCCTCGGGGGAGCAGTACTTC
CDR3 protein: CATSRTRTGGSSGEQYF

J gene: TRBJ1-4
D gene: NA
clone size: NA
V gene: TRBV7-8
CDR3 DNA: TGTGCCAGCAGCATCACAGAACCTGCAACTAATGAAAAACTGTTTTTT
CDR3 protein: CASSITEPATNEKLFF

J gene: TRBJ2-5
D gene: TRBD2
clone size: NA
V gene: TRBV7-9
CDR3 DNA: TGTGCCAGCAGCCCGGGACTAGCGGGAGTGGGGACCCAGTACTTC
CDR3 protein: CASSPGLAGVGTQYF

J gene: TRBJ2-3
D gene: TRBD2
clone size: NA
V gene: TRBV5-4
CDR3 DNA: TGTGCCAGCAGCTTGAATACCGCGGGCGGGGGAAACACAGATACGCAGTATTTT
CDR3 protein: CASSLNTAGGGNTDTQYF

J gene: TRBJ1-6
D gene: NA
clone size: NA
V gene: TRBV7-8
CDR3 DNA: TGTGCCAGCAGCTTCTCAGGGGAAGGCTCACCCCTCCACTTT
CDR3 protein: CASSFSGEGSPLHF

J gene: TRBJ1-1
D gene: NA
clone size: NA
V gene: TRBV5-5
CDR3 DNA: TGTGCCAGCAGCTTACTGGACGGGAAAGCTTTCTTT
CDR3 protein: CASSLLDGKAFF

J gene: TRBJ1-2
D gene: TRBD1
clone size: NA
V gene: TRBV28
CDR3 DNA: TGTGCCAGCAGTCCCTCACCGCGGACAGGGAGGCAGGGCTACACCTTC
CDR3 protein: CASSPSPRTGRQGYTF

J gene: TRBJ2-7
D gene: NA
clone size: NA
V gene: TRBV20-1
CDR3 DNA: TGCAGTGCTAGTCAGGGAATCAACTACGAGCAGTACTTC
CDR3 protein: CSASQGINYEQYF

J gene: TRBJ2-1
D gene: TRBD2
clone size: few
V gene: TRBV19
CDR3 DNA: TGTGCCAGTAGTATAGGCGCGGGAGCCAGCAATGAGCAGTTCTTC
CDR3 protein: CASSIGAGASNEQFF

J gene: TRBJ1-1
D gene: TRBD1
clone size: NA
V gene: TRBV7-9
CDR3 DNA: TGTGCCAGCAGCGCCCCGGACAGGGAAAGTGAAGCTTTCTTT
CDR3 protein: CASSAPDRESEAFF

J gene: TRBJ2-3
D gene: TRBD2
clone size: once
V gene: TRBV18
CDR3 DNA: TGTGCCAGCTCACCAGGAGGACTAGCTGGAGATACGCAGTATTTT
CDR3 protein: CASSPGGLAGDTQYF

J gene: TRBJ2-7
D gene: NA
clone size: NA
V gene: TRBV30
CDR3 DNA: TGTGCCTGGAGTATGGGGGTTGGGGCGGTCTACGAGCAGTACTTC
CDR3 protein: CAWSMGVGAVYEQYF

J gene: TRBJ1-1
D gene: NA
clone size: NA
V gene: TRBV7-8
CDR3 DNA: TGTGCCAGCAGCTTCCAGACAGAGATGAACACTGAAGCTTTCTTT
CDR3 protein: CASSFQTEMNTEAFF

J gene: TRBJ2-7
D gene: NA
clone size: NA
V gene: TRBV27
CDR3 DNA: TGTGCCAGCAGTTCACGGGACAACTCCTACGAGCAGTACTTC
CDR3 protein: CASSSRDNSYEQYF

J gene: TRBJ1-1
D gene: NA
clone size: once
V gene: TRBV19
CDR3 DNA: TGTGCCAGTAGTATAGTGAGCGGGGGGAACACTGAAGCTTTCTTT
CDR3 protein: CASSIVSGGNTEAFF

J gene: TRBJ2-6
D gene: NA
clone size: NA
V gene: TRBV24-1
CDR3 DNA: TGTGCCACCAGGGGGGCCTCTGGTTGGAGGGCCAACGTCCTGACTTTC
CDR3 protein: CATRGASGWRANVLTF

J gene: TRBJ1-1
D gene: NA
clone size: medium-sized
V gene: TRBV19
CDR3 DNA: TGTGCCAGTAGTATAGACAGGGCAAATGAAGCTTTCTTT
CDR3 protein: CASSIDRANEAFF

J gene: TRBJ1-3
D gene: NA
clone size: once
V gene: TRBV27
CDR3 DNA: TGTGCCAGCAGCCACCCAGGAAACACCATATATTTT
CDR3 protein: CASSHPGNTIYF